This TCR beta chain was documented in a study of blood T cell repertoires in COVID-19. Background on the study: Samples came from the United States, Italy and Spain, spanning acute and convalescent COVID-19. T cells, B-cell-depleted T cells, or PBMCs provided the cDNA or gDNA that served as material.

Study processing details: Cell counts per sample came from amplifying reference gene primers. TCRdb's copy holds only in-frame clones and misses some; the assay was immunoSEQ multiplex PCR. V, J and clone size are those of that table, while D and trimming were read from the DNA. The repertoire holds more than 200,000 clones, with 70% to 85% as singletons. The germline gives CDR1 SGHVS, CDR2 FQNEAQ. V shed 5 bases, J shed 4 bases, and the junction held 14 bases outside the gene matches. The CDR3 sequence is 17 residues long. The genes are TRBV7-8 and TRBJ1-5, with 7 bases lining up with TRBD1. The origin of this receptor is a woman in her 40s who had recovered from COVID-19. The sample consisted of peripheral blood. The CDR3 sequence is CASSNRSWTGGNQPQHF. CDR3 in DNA: TGTGCCAGCAGCAATAGAAGTTGGACAGGTGGGAATCAGCCCCAGCATTTT.